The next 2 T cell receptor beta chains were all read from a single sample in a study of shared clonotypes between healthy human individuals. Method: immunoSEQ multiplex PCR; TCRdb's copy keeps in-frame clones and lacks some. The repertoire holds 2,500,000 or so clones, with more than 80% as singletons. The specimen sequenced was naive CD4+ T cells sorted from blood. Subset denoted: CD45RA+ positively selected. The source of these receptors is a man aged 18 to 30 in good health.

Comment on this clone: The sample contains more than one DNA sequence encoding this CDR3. DNA for the CDR3: TGCGCCAGCAGTCTGAGCTCCTACGAGCAGTACTTC. Translating it yields CASSLSSYEQYF. The chain is built from TRBV10-2 and TRBJ2-7; no firm D call. Germline CDR1 and CDR2: WSHSY and SAAADI. The CDR3 consists of 12 residues. Trimming cost V 5 bases and J 0 bases, with 5 bases left between them.

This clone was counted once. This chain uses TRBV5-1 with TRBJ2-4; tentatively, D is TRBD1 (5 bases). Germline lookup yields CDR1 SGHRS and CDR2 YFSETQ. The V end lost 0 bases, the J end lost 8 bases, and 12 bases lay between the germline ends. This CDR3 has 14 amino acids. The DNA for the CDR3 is TGCGCCAGCAGCTTGGCGGACACAACGCACATTCAGTACTTC. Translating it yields CASSLADTTHIQYF.